These T cell receptor beta chains were read from a single sample in a study of Ad26.COV2.S vaccination and SARS-CoV-2 variants. The data were produced by immunoSEQ multiplex PCR, yet TCRdb's version contains in-frame clones alone and is incomplete. The sample holds approximately 250,000 clones, roughly 87% seen once. Sample: peripheral blood, taken in a trial of Ad26.COV2.S vaccine versus placebo. The receptors were gathered from a person between 18 and 60 years old who received the Ad26.COV2.S COVID-19 vaccine or a placebo. The CDR3 runs from the conserved cysteine through the conserved F or W. Each record gives: clone size, V gene, D gene, J gene, CDR3 protein, CDR3 DNA. D genes are given only for firm matches. Part of the rows lack a size; the others show once, few, many or a class for expanded clones.

-	TRBV4-1	TRBD2	TRBJ2-3	CASSQVLAGGTDTQYF	TGCGCCAGCAGCCAAGTGCTAGCGGGAGGAACAGATACGCAGTATTTT
-	TRBV25-1	-	TRBJ2-2	CASSFGRYTGELFF	TGTGCCAGCAGTTTCGGGAGATACACCGGGGAGCTGTTTTTT
-	TRBV6-5	TRBD2	TRBJ2-3	CASSTSADTQYF	TGTGCCAGCAGTACTAGCGCAGATACGCAGTATTTT
-	TRBV6-2/TRBV6-3	-	TRBJ1-1	CASSQTSHTEAFF	TGTGCCAGCAGCCAAACGAGCCACACTGAAGCTTTCTTT
-	TRBV7-9	-	TRBJ2-3	CASSLRQEPTDTQYF	TGTGCCAGCAGCTTACGGCAGGAACCCACAGATACGCAGTATTTT
-	TRBV15	-	TRBJ2-1	CATLRESSYNEQFF	TGTGCCACCCTCCGGGAGAGCTCCTACAATGAGCAGTTCTTC
-	TRBV3-1/TRBV3-2	TRBD1	TRBJ1-6	CASGTGNSPLHF	TGTGCCAGTGGGACAGGAAATTCACCCCTCCACTTT
-	TRBV12-1	-	TRBJ2-7	CASSRDSIYEQYF	TGTGCCAGCAGCCGGGACTCTATCTACGAGCAGTACTTC
-	TRBV10-1	TRBD1	TRBJ1-2	CASSGQGLTNYGYTF	TGCGCCAGCAGTGGACAGGGTCTAACTAACTATGGCTACACCTTC
once	TRBV5-4	-	TRBJ1-5	CASRSPGRGRFSNQPQHF	TGTGCCAGCAGATCCCCGGGACGGGGAAGGTTTAGCAATCAGCCCCAGCATTTT
-	TRBV15	-	TRBJ1-1	CATSRDRANTEAFF	TGTGCCACCAGCAGAGATCGGGCAAACACTGAAGCTTTCTTT
-	TRBV27	-	TRBJ1-4	CASSLSDRSNEKLFF	TGTGCCAGCAGTTTATCCGACAGGAGTAATGAAAAACTGTTTTTT
once	TRBV4-3	-	TRBJ1-2	CASSQDSTNPYGYTF	TGCGCCAGCAGCCAAGATTCCACTAACCCCTATGGCTACACCTTC
-	TRBV12-3/TRBV12-4	-	TRBJ2-2	CASSFSNTGELFF	TGTGCCAGCAGTTTTTCCAACACCGGGGAGCTGTTTTTT
once	TRBV6-5	-	TRBJ1-5	CASSYARGLGDQPQHF	TGTGCCAGCAGTTACGCGAGGGGACTGGGGGATCAGCCCCAGCATTTT
-	TRBV5-6	TRBD1	TRBJ1-5	CASSFYRGQGPIAQHF	TGTGCCAGCAGCTTTTACAGGGGACAGGGCCCTATAGCCCAGCATTTT
once	TRBV5-4	-	TRBJ1-2	CASSLDRAYGYTF	TGTGCCAGCAGCTTGGACAGGGCCTATGGCTACACCTTC
-	TRBV15	TRBD1	TRBJ1-1	CATSTGTGWDTEAFF	TGTGCCACCAGTACCGGGACAGGATGGGACACTGAAGCTTTCTTT
-	TRBV5-6	-	TRBJ1-5	CASSFGRSNQPQHF	TGTGCCAGCAGCTTCGGCAGAAGCAATCAGCCCCAGCATTTT
-	TRBV6-5	-	TRBJ1-5	CASSYPREGDQPQHF	TGTGCCAGCAGTTACCCTCGAGAGGGTGATCAGCCCCAGCATTTT
-	TRBV7-2	TRBD2	TRBJ2-1	CASSLASGRARSYNEQFF	TGTGCCAGCAGCTTGGCTAGCGGGAGGGCCAGGTCCTACAATGAGCAGTTCTTC
-	TRBV5-5	-	TRBJ2-5	CASSLIGVQETQYF	TGTGCCAGCAGCTTGATAGGGGTCCAAGAGACCCAGTACTTC
-	TRBV4-3	-	TRBJ2-7	CASSQDIQTVSYEQYF	TGCGCCAGCAGCCAAGATATACAGACTGTCTCCTACGAGCAGTACTTC
few	TRBV12-5	-	TRBJ1-1	CASATGTPLRAFF	TGTGCTAGTGCAACGGGGACACCACTACGGGCTTTCTTT
-	TRBV5-4	-	TRBJ1-3	CASSLASLGPYSGNTIYF	TGTGCCAGCAGCTTGGCCTCTCTGGGGCCCTACTCTGGAAACACCATATATTTT
-	TRBV25-1	TRBD2	TRBJ2-5	CASSDSLAGETQYF	TGTGCCAGCAGTGACTCACTAGCGGGGGAGACCCAGTACTTC
-	TRBV3-1/TRBV3-2	-	TRBJ1-2	CASSPSQTVSRGYTF	TGTGCCAGCAGCCCCAGCCAGACAGTTTCCCGTGGCTACACCTTC
-	TRBV30	-	TRBJ1-3	CAWSAYTLGGNTIYF	TGTGCCTGGAGTGCATACACCCTGGGGGGAAACACCATATATTTT
-	TRBV4-3	TRBD1	TRBJ1-2	CASSQEPPRGGTYGYTF	TGCGCCAGCAGCCAAGAACCGCCGCGAGGGGGCACCTATGGCTACACCTTC
-	TRBV7-9	-	TRBJ1-1	CASSLAPGYNTEAFF	TGTGCCAGCAGCTTAGCGCCGGGGTATAACACTGAAGCTTTCTTT
-	TRBV27	-	TRBJ1-5	CASSLRGQGMGQPQHF	TGTGCCAGCAGTTTAAGAGGGCAGGGGATGGGTCAGCCCCAGCATTTT
-	TRBV19	TRBD1	TRBJ2-7	CASSPGTGEIYEQYF	TGTGCCAGTAGTCCTGGGACAGGGGAAATCTACGAGCAGTACTTC
-	TRBV7-7	-	TRBJ2-2	CASSLDGVNGELFF	TGTGCCAGCAGCTTAGATGGGGTGAACGGGGAGCTGTTTTTT
-	TRBV4-3	TRBD2	TRBJ2-1	CASSQVLAGGHNEQFF	TGCGCCAGCAGCCAAGTACTAGCGGGGGGGCACAATGAGCAGTTCTTC
-	TRBV9	-	TRBJ1-3	CASSVEQGTGNTIYF	TGTGCCAGCAGCGTAGAGCAGGGGACCGGAAACACCATATATTTT
-	TRBV6-2/TRBV6-3	-	TRBJ2-1	CASSLGLGPYNEQFF	TGTGCCAGCAGTCTGGGTCTCGGGCCCTACAATGAGCAGTTCTTC
-	TRBV3-1/TRBV3-2	-	TRBJ2-5	CASSQGSWGETQYF	TGTGCCAGCAGCCAAGGGTCTTGGGGGGAGACCCAGTACTTC
once	TRBV24-1	-	TRBJ2-5	CATSDRPGDGETQYF	TGTGCCACCAGTGATCGTCCAGGGGATGGAGAGACCCAGTACTTC
-	TRBV6-5	-	TRBJ2-1	CASTSTFPSYNEQFF	TGTGCCAGCACTTCAACTTTCCCTTCCTACAATGAGCAGTTCTTC
-	TRBV24-1	TRBD2	TRBJ2-1	CATSDSWTSGYYNEQFF	TGTGCCACCAGTGATTCCTGGACTAGCGGGTACTACAATGAGCAGTTCTTC
-	TRBV15	TRBD2	TRBJ2-3	CATSMGLAVTDTQYF	TGTGCCACCAGCATGGGACTAGCGGTCACAGATACGCAGTATTTT
-	TRBV5-6	-	TRBJ2-1	CASSLGTQYNEQFF	TGTGCCAGCAGCTTGGGGACACAATACAATGAGCAGTTCTTC
-	TRBV7-9	-	TRBJ2-6	CASSTGPIVAGANVLTF	TGTGCCAGCAGCACCGGGCCAATAGTGGCTGGGGCCAACGTCCTGACTTTC
-	TRBV7-9	TRBD1	TRBJ1-2	CASSLLTGGGYGYTF	TGTGCCAGCAGCCTCCTAACAGGGGGCGGCTATGGCTACACCTTC
-	TRBV9	-	TRBJ2-3	CASSVVGTSGDTQYF	TGTGCCAGCAGCGTAGTCGGGACTTCGGGAGATACGCAGTATTTT
-	TRBV5-6	-	TRBJ2-7	CASSLDGGQGYEQYF	TGTGCCAGCAGCTTGGACGGGGGGCAGGGCTACGAGCAGTACTTC
-	TRBV19	-	TRBJ1-5	CASSSRPVRSQPQHF	TGTGCCAGTAGTTCCCGACCCGTCAGGAGTCAGCCCCAGCATTTT
-	TRBV5-1	-	TRBJ2-1	CASSFTPRSDNEQFF	TGCGCCAGCAGCTTCACTCCCCGATCCGACAATGAGCAGTTCTTC
-	TRBV29-1	TRBD2	TRBJ2-1	CSVGLVPSNEQFF	TGCAGCGTAGGACTAGTTCCGTCCAATGAGCAGTTCTTC
once	TRBV4-3	TRBD2	TRBJ2-1	CASSPGGVYNEQFF	TGCGCCAGCAGCCCGGGGGGTGTCTACAATGAGCAGTTCTTC
-	TRBV5-1	TRBD1	TRBJ2-1	CASSFPTRATGALSGNNEQFF	TGCGCCAGCAGCTTCCCAACCCGGGCCACAGGGGCGCTTTCGGGAAACAATGAGCAGTTCTTC
-	TRBV4-1	TRBD1	TRBJ1-1	CASSRTGFGDTEAFF	TGCGCCAGCAGTCGGACAGGGTTCGGGGACACTGAAGCTTTCTTT
-	TRBV7-2	TRBD2	TRBJ2-7	CASSLTGGGAGAYEQYF	TGTGCCAGCAGCCTTACGGGAGGGGGAGCGGGGGCCTACGAGCAGTACTTC
-	TRBV7-3	-	TRBJ1-1	CASSLMKGTEAFF	TGTGCCAGCAGCTTAATGAAGGGCACTGAAGCTTTCTTT
-	TRBV12-3/TRBV12-4	-	TRBJ2-1	CASSLAGALSTFF	TGTGCCAGCAGTTTGGCGGGGGCCCTCAGTACGTTCTTC
-	TRBV6-4	TRBD2	TRBJ2-1	CASSDSRREYNEQFF	TGTGCCAGCAGTGACTCGAGGCGGGAGTACAATGAGCAGTTCTTC